This T cell receptor (beta chain) appears in the sequencing data of a study of blood T cell repertoires in COVID-19. For the study at large: COVID-19 samples collected from the United States, Italy and Spain covered acute and convalescent phases. PBMCs, B-cell-depleted T cells, or T cells were the source of the cDNA or gDNA that made up the material.

Authors' methods: The authors estimated nucleated cell counts from reference gene primer amplification. Measured with immunoSEQ multiplex PCR; TCRdb has only the in-frame clones, and not every one. V, J and clone size are taken as reported in that table, and D and trimming were inferred from the DNA itself. The sample consists of tens of thousands of clones, about 86% of them appearing once. The CDR3 length is 15 residues. Between the trimmed V and J ends, which lost 2 bases and 0 bases, there was a span of 10 bases. The germline V gene encodes CDR1 SGHTA and CDR2 FQGTGA. This chain connects TRBV7-3 to TRBJ1-1, with D possibly being TRBD1 (5 bases). The sample comprised peripheral blood. The receptor comes from a man aged 45-65 years with acute or convalescent COVID-19. The CDR3 here is CASSLRGGMNTEAFF. The CDR3 region has the DNA TGTGCCAGCAGCTTACGGGGGGGAATGAACACTGAAGCTTTCTTT.